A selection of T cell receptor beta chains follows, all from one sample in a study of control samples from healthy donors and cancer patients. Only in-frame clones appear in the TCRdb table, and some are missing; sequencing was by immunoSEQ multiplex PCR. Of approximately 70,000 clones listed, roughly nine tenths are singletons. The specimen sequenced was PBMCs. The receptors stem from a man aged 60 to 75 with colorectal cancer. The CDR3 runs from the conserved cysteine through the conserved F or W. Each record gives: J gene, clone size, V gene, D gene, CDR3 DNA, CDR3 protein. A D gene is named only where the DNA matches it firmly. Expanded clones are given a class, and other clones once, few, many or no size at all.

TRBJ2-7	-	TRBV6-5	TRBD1	TGTGCCACCAAAACAGGGGCGAACTACGAGCAGTACTTC	CATKTGANYEQYF
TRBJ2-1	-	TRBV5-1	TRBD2	TGCGCCAGCAGCCTCAGACTAGCGGGGGGGCTAACCAATGAGCAGTTCTTC	CASSLRLAGGLTNEQFF
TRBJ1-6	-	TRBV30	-	TGTGCCTGGAGTGTACGGGGGGGCTCACCCCTCCACTTT	CAWSVRGGSPLHF
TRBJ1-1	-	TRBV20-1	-	TGCAGTGCTAGTTGGGGGCCCCTCGACACTGAAGCTTTCTTT	CSASWGPLDTEAFF
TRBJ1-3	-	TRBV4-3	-	TGCGCCAGCAGCCAAGATGGCGTCCAACACTCTGGAAACACCATATATTTT	CASSQDGVQHSGNTIYF
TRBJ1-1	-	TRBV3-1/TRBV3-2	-	TGTGCCAGCAGCCACCTTAGTCGGGGGGGGCGGAGGGCTGAAGCTTTCTTT	CASSHLSRGGRRAEAFF
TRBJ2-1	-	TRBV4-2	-	TGTGCCAGCAGCCAACAGACCCGGGGCCACAATGAGCAGTTCTTC	CASSQQTRGHNEQFF
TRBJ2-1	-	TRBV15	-	TGTGCCACCAGCCCGAACAGGGCCCACTCCTACAATGAGCAGTTCTTC	CATSPNRAHSYNEQFF
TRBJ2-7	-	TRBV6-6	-	TGTGCCAGCAGTAACGGGGGCAACTACGAGCAGTACTTC	CASSNGGNYEQYF
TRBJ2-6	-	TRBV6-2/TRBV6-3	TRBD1	TGTGCCAGCAGTTTGAGACAGGGAAGGAGGTCTGGGGCCAACGTCCTGACTTTC	CASSLRQGRRSGANVLTF
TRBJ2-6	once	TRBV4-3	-	TGCGCCAGCAGCCAAGGCGGGACATCTGGGGCCAACGTCCTGACTTTC	CASSQGGTSGANVLTF
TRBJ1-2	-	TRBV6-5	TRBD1	TGTGCCAGCAGCCCGACCAGGACAGGGTTTGGCTACACCTTC	CASSPTRTGFGYTF
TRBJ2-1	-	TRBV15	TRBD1	TGTGCCACCAGCAGAGGGGTGGACAGGGGAGGATGGCAGTTCTTC	CATSRGVDRGGWQFF
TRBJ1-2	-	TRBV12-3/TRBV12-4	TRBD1	TGTGCCAGCAGCTTAGACAGGGGCTATGGCTACACCTTC	CASSLDRGYGYTF
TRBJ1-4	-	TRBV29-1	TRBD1	TGCAGCGCCGGGACAGGCCCTCGGCTGTTTTTT	CSAGTGPRLFF
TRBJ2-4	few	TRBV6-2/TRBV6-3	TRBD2	TGTGCCAGCAGTCGCAATAGCGGGGGGGAACTAGCCAAAAACATTCAGTACTTC	CASSRNSGGELAKNIQYF
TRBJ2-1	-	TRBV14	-	TGTGCCAGCAGCCAGGCGTTTAGGGCAGGGGCCTACTACAATGAGCAGTTCTTC	CASSQAFRAGAYYNEQFF
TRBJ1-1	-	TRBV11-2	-	TGTGCCAGCAGCTTAGGGGTGAACACTGAAGCTTTCTTT	CASSLGVNTEAFF
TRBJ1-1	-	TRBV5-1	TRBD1	TGCGCCAGCAGCTCGGGGCAGGGGGAGACTGAAGCTTTCTTT	CASSSGQGETEAFF
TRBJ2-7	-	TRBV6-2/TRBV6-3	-	TGTGCCAGCAGTTACGAGAGGGGGGATGTCCCAACTTTCTCCTACGAGCAGTACTTC	CASSYERGDVPTFSYEQYF
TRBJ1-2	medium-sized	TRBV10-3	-	TGTGCCATCAGTGACGGTCCGGGGGGAGGCTACACCTTC	CAISDGPGGGYTF
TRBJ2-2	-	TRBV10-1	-	TGCGCCAGCAGTGGCCCGTTAGCGGTTGGTGCCCTTCATTCGTCCGGGGAGCTGTTTTTT	CASSGPLAVGALHSSGELFF
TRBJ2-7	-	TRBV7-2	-	TGTGCCAGCCTTAAAGACCAGGGTGGGGGTTACGAGCAGTACTTC	CASLKDQGGGYEQYF
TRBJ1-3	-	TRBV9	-	TGTGCCAGCAGCGTAGTGGGCAACTCTGGAAACACCATATATTTT	CASSVVGNSGNTIYF
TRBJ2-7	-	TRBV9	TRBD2	TGTGCCAGCAGCCCTCACGGGAGGGGAGAGTACGAGCAGTACTTC	CASSPHGRGEYEQYF
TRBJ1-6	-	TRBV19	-	TGTGCCAGTAGTATAGGTCGCCTGGGTTCACCCCTCCACTTT	CASSIGRLGSPLHF
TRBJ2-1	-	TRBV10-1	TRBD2	TGCGCCAGCAGTTTAGCGGGGAGCTCCTACAATGAGCAGTTCTTC	CASSLAGSSYNEQFF
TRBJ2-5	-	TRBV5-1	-	TGCGCCAGCAGCGCCACCCTAGGTACCCAGTACTTC	CASSATLGTQYF
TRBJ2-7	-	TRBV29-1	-	TGCAGCGTTTTGAAGGAGGGCAGCTCCTACGAGCAGTACTTC	CSVLKEGSSYEQYF
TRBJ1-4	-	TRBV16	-	TGTGCCAGCAGCCAAGGGTTGGAAAAACTGTTTTTT	CASSQGLEKLFF
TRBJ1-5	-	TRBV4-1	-	TGCGCCAGCAGCCAAGAAGAAAGCAATCAGCCCCAGCATTTT	CASSQEESNQPQHF
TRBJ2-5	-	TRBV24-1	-	TGTGCCACCAGTGATTTGCGAGACAACCAAGAGACCCAGTACTTC	CATSDLRDNQETQYF
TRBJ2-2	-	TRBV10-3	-	TGTGCCATCAGGGAGGCCGGGGAGCTGTTTTTT	CAIREAGELFF
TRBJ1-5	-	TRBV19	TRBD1	TGTGCCAGTATGCTCCAGGGGGCAGGTCAGCCCCAGCATTTT	CASMLQGAGQPQHF
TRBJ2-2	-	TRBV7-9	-	TGTGCCAGCAGCTTAGCCCCAGGGACCGGGGAGCTGTTTTTT	CASSLAPGTGELFF
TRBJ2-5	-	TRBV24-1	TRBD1	TGTGCCACCAGTGATCCTACCCCGGGACAGGGTTTGGAGACCCAGTACTTC	CATSDPTPGQGLETQYF
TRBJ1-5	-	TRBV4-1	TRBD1	TGCGCCAGCAGCCAAGCCGGGACAGCCGCGAATCAGCCCCAGCATTTT	CASSQAGTAANQPQHF
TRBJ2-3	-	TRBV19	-	TGTGCCAGTAGTATCCGGGAAGCTAGCACAGATACGCAGTATTTT	CASSIREASTDTQYF
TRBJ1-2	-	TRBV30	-	TGTGCCTGGAGCCGGACGGGGGGAGGTTATGGCTACACCTTC	CAWSRTGGGYGYTF
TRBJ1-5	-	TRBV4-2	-	TGTGCCAGCAGCCAAGATCGACTTGGGTTTCAGCCCCAGCATTTT	CASSQDRLGFQPQHF